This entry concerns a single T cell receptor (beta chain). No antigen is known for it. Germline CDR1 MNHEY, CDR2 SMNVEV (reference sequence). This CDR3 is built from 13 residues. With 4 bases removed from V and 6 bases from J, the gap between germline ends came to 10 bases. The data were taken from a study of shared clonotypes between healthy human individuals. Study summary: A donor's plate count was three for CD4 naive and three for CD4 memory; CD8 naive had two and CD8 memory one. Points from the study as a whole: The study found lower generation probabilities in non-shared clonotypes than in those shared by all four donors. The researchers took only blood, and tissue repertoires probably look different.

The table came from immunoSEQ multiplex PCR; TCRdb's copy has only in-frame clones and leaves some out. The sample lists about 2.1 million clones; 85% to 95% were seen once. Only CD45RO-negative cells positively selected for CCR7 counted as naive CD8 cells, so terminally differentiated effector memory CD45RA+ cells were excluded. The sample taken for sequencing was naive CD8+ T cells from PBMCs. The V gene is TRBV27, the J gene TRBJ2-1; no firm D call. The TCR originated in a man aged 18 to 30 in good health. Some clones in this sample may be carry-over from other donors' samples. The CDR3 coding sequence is TGTGCCAGCAGTTGGACGTCACTCAATGAGCAGTTCTTC. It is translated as CASSWTSLNEQFF.